This is a list of T cell receptor beta chains from one sample in a study of blood T cells in healthy people across ages. TCRdb ran MiXCR on the 5' RACE reads and lists one entry per CDR3 protein. The data show approximately 780,000 distinct CDR3 sequences, under 30% seen once. This same sample was also taken into another study, of T cells of mothers and their children.

The sequenced material came from blood. The receptors stem from a boy younger than 18 in good health. Each CDR3 is given with its conserved first and last residue. D genes are given only for firm matches. The size field is filled for only some rows; it gives once, few, many or a size class.

TRBJ2-7	once	.	TRBV12-3/TRBV12-4	TGTGCCAGCACCCAGGGGGGTTCCTACGAGCAGTACTTC	CASTQGGSYEQYF
TRBJ2-1	few	.	TRBV6-1	TGTGCCAGCAGTCCCCCACCGACGGGGTTGGAGAATGAGCAGTTCTTC	CASSPPPTGLENEQFF
TRBJ2-7	few	.	TRBV28	TGTGCCAGCAGTCCAAGAGGGCAGGCCTACGAGCAGTACTTC	CASSPRGQAYEQYF
TRBJ2-5	few	.	TRBV4-1	TGCGCCAGCAGCCAAGATGCACACCAAGAGACCCAGTACTTC	CASSQDAHQETQYF
TRBJ2-7	.	TRBD1	TRBV5-1	TGCGCCAGCAGCTGGACTAACCCGGGACAGGGGGGGTACGAGCAGTACTTC	CASSWTNPGQGGYEQYF
TRBJ2-1	.	.	TRBV19	TGTGCCAGCTCCCAGTGGGGCGGGCTTTACAATGAGCAGTTCTTC	CASSQWGGLYNEQFF
TRBJ2-1	.	TRBD1	TRBV28	TGTGCCAGCACCTTACAGGGGGCCGGCACCTACAATGAGCAGTTCTTC	CASTLQGAGTYNEQFF
TRBJ1-6	.	.	TRBV30	TGTGCCTGGAGCTCGAGTAGAAACTCACCCCTCCACTTT	CAWSSSRNSPLHF
TRBJ1-4	few	.	TRBV29-1	TGCAGCGTCCGGGGTGAGGACGAAAAACTGTTTTTT	CSVRGEDEKLFF
TRBJ2-7	.	TRBD1	TRBV6-1	TGTGCCAGCAGTCCTGTTAGGGGGCACGAGCAGTACTTC	CASSPVRGHEQYF
TRBJ1-4	.	TRBD1	TRBV7-2	TGTGCCAGCAGAAATCGGGACAGAGGGGAAAAACTGTTTTTT	CASRNRDRGEKLFF
TRBJ2-3	.	TRBD2	TRBV11-2	TGTGCCAGCAGCTTAGGCCGAGGGAGGGGACTTAGCACAGATACGCAGTATTTT	CASSLGRGRGLSTDTQYF
TRBJ2-7	few	.	TRBV4-1	TGCGCCAGCAGCCAGGTGGGCCGGAGGGGCGAGCAGTACTTC	CASSQVGRRGEQYF
TRBJ2-1	.	TRBD2	TRBV10-3	TGTGCCATCAGCCGGGATTTTTCGGGGGGGCCCAGCAATGAGCAGTTCTTC	CAISRDFSGGPSNEQFF
TRBJ2-2	.	TRBD1	TRBV29-1	TGCAGCGTTGAAGAACAGGGGAGCACCGGGGAGCTGTTTTTT	CSVEEQGSTGELFF
TRBJ1-3	.	.	TRBV7-3	TGTGCCAGCAGCTTAACCATGGGAGACACCATATATTTT	CASSLTMGDTIYF
TRBJ1-4	few	TRBD1	TRBV28	TGTGCCAGCAGGTTACAGGGGGGTGCAACTAATGAAAAACTGTTTTTT	CASRLQGGATNEKLFF
TRBJ1-4	few	.	TRBV28	TGTGCCAGCAGTTTACACGCAGGGGCGGGTCGAGTCTCCAGGGGAAGGGAAAAACTGTTTTTT	CASSLHAGAGRVSRGREKLFF
TRBJ2-3	.	TRBD2	TRBV5-1	TGCGCCAGCAGATCGGCTAGCGGTTTCACAGATACGCAGTATTTT	CASRSASGFTDTQYF
TRBJ2-3	.	TRBD2	TRBV6-1	TGTGCCAGCAGTGGACTAGCGGGGGGGCTGGAAGATACGCAGTATTTT	CASSGLAGGLEDTQYF
TRBJ2-5	many	.	TRBV12-3/TRBV12-4	TGTGCCAGCAGTCTCACCTCAGGGGCAGGGGAAGAGACCCAGTACTTC	CASSLTSGAGEETQYF
TRBJ2-7	.	.	TRBV12-3/TRBV12-4	TGTGCCAGCAGTTTCCAAGGGGGTCGCTACGAGCAGTACTTC	CASSFQGGRYEQYF
TRBJ2-4	few	.	TRBV6-2/TRBV6-3	TGTGCCAGCAGCCGGCCCCAGAAGGCCAAAAACATTCAGTACTTC	CASSRPQKAKNIQYF
TRBJ2-5	.	.	TRBV4-1	TGCGCCAGCAGCCAACAACCGACCCGAGGGGAGACCCAGTACTTC	CASSQQPTRGETQYF
TRBJ2-6	.	.	TRBV12-5	TGTGCTAGTGGAGATAATGTTGGGGCCAACGTCCTGACTTTC	CASGDNVGANVLTF
TRBJ2-6	.	.	TRBV11-2	TGTGCCAGCAGCTTAGTTCTCGTCTCTGGGGCCAACGTCCTGACTTTC	CASSLVLVSGANVLTF
TRBJ1-6	.	.	TRBV7-9	TGTGCCAGCAGCCCGACAGTTTATAATTCACCCCTCCACTTT	CASSPTVYNSPLHF
TRBJ2-7	few	.	TRBV18	TGTGCCAGCTCACCAGTACCAGGTTCCTACGAGCAGTACTTC	CASSPVPGSYEQYF
TRBJ2-4	few	TRBD1	TRBV7-3	TGTGCCAGCGGCCGACAGGGTGGTGACATTCAGTACTTC	CASGRQGGDIQYF